This T cell receptor beta chain originates from a study of T cells in Graves' hyperthyroidism and ophthalmopathy. The diagnoses drew upon clinical symptoms, serum thyroxine and TRAb, thyroid ultrasound and orbital computed tomography. This clonotype was seen only a few times. Regions amplified from RNA transcripts were the TCR beta CDR3 regions. The HTBI primer set drove a first-round RT-PCR of the TCR CDR3. TCRdb passed the multiplex PCR reads through MiXCR, listing each CDR3 protein once. In the table there are 340,000 or so distinct CDR3 sequences, about 20% of which are singletons. Germline CDR1 is SGHAT and CDR2 is FQDESV (reference sequence). Trimming shortened V by 6 bases and J by 4 bases, and 19 bases separated the two germline ends. The CDR3 covers 15 residues.

Sequencing input: blood. J is TRBJ2-7 and V is TRBV11-1; either TRBD1 or TRBD2 may fit D (5 bases each). The TCR comes from a woman aged 45-59 years with Graves' hyperthyroidism. The CDR3 DNA follows: TGTGCCAGCAGGCAGAGGGTGCAGGGCTCGTACGAGCAGTACTTC. Translation gives CASRQRVQGSYEQYF.